This T cell receptor (beta chain) was obtained from a study of T cell responses to AZD1222 COVID-19 vaccine. Whole-study findings and limits: Across the whole spike, CD4 TCRs peaked at regions 160-218 and 743-854. White British ancestry dominated among donors, who included more females, and clonal diversity was possibly underestimated. A rise in Spike-specific TCR breadth and depth followed two AZD1222 doses. Nearly half of unique spike-specific TCRs reportedly avoided B.1.351 and B.1.1.7 mutated regions.

For this clone: As yet, its antigen is unknown.

The data were produced by immunoSEQ multiplex PCR, yet TCRdb's version contains in-frame clones alone and is incomplete. Among about 84,000 clones listed, 70% to 90% were seen once. This CDR3 is 23 amino acids long. Germline lookup yields CDR1 MNHEY and CDR2 SMNVEV (reference sequence). The junction had 26 bases not matched to a gene; V was cut back by 1 base and J by 7 bases. Sequencing used peripheral blood, obtained on day 0 of AZD1222 vaccination. The rearrangement joins TRBV27 to TRBJ2-1; TRBD2 matches at 12 bases. The receptor was isolated from an adult in good health. This CDR3 reads CASSLFKGPLAGGPSPMGNEQFF. CDR3 bases: TGTGCCAGCAGTTTATTTAAGGGGCCGCTAGCGGGAGGGCCATCACCTATGGGAAATGAGCAGTTCTTC.